This entry lists 28 T cell receptor beta chains sequenced from one sample in a study of T cell responses to AZD1222 COVID-19 vaccine. Repertoires were generated with immunoSEQ multiplex PCR, while TCRdb's copy carries only in-frame clones and drops some. The table has approximately 120,000 clones, around 93% seen once; the top ten hold approximately 7.6%. Sequencing used peripheral blood, obtained on day 0 of AZD1222 vaccination. All receptors come from an adult in good health.

The J gene is TRBJ2-7, the V gene TRBV10-3, with D possibly matching TRBD1 (5 bases). Germline CDR1 reads ENHRY; CDR2 reads SYGVKD. The ends were cut back, 3 bases at V and 2 bases at J, with 14 bases in the middle. CDR3 length: 15 residues. In DNA form, the CDR3 reads TGTGCCATCAGTGATACCCGACAGACACCCTACGAGCAGTACTTC. Translation: CAISDTRQTPYEQYF.

This clone was counted a few times. CDR3 protein: CASSLERGRTGELFF. CDR3 coding DNA: TGTGCCAGCAGCTTGGAGCGGGGGAGGACCGGGGAGCTGTTTTTT. The rearrangement links TRBV5-4 to TRBJ2-2, with 8 bases aligning to TRBD2. From germline, CDR1 is SGHNT and CDR2 YYREEE (reference sequence). After removal of 0 bases from V and 5 bases from J, the junction contained 3 bases not matched to a gene. The CDR3 loop spans 15 amino acids.

The rearrangement uses TRBV20-1 and TRBJ1-1; D call uncertain. Germline V gene lookup returns CDR1 DFQATT and CDR2 SNEGSKA (reference sequence). V lost 3 bases and J 6 bases, leaving 14 bases between the germline ends. The CDR3 consists of 13 residues. The CDR3 DNA reads as TGCAGTGCTAGTTCGCCCGACATTTCTGAAGCTTTCTTT. Its translation is CSASSPDISEAFF.

This clone is a singleton in its sample. The chain has TRBV19 and TRBJ1-1, with D tentatively TRBD1 (6 bases). The CDR3 has 14 residues. Trimming shortened V by 3 bases and J by 8 bases, and 16 bases separated the two germline ends. Germline CDR1 is LNHDA and CDR2 is SQIVND (reference sequence). This chain's CDR3 is CASSMPPRGREAFF. The CDR3 bases are TGTGCCAGTAGTATGCCCCCAAGGGGGAGGGAAGCTTTCTTT. The variable domain in full, completed from reference TRBV19 and TRBJ1-1, reads DGGITQSPKYLFRKEGQNVTLSCEQNLNHDAMYWYRQDPGQGLRLIYYSQIVNDFQKGDIAEGYSVSREKKESFPLTVTSAQKNPTAFYLCASSMPPRGREAFFGQGTRLTVV.

The CDR3 nucleotides read TGTGCCAGCAGCCGGGGGGTAGCCAAAAACATTCAGTACTTC. It translates to CASSRGVAKNIQYF. V is TRBV6-7 and J is TRBJ2-4; 7 nucleotides align to TRBD2. TRBV6-7 is treated as an ORF (open reading frame) with a function not yet certain. Trimming took 6 bases from V and 0 from J; bases not matched to a gene: 2. The CDR3 runs to 14 residues.

The sample holds one count of this clone. The chain carries TRBV3-1 (or the pseudogene TRBV3-2) and TRBJ2-1; tentatively, D is TRBD2 (6 bases). The CDR3 totals 13 residues. V lost 0 bases and J 10 bases, leaving 10 bases between the germline ends. Germline CDR1 and CDR2: LGHDT and YNNKEL (reference sequence). CDR3 DNA sequence: TGTGCCAGCAGCCAAGATTCGGGGGAAGAGCAGTTCTTC. Translation: CASSQDSGEEQFF.

This sequence joins TRBV6-5 and TRBJ1-2; 7 positions agree with TRBD1. Germline trimming cut 4 bases from V and 4 bases from J; bases unmatched to any gene: 9. CDR1 is MNHEY and CDR2 is SVGAGI in the germline V gene. The CDR3 sequence is 15 residues long. As DNA, the CDR3 is TGTGCCAGCAGTTCGCTCACCGGGACAGTCTATGGCTACACCTTC. It yields the protein CASSSLTGTVYGYTF.

This clone was found a few times. The V and J genes are TRBV7-8 and TRBJ1-2; no firm D call. CDR3 length: 13 residues. V lost 2 bases, J lost 4 bases, and 8 bases lay in between. Germline assignment: CDR1 SGHVS and CDR2 FQNEAQ. As DNA, the CDR3 is TGTGCCAGCAGCTTATCGATTTCCTATGGCTACACCTTC. Protein: CASSLSISYGYTF.

The V gene is TRBV18, the J gene TRBJ1-1; no firm D call. Germline V gene data show CDR1 as KGHSH and CDR2 as LQKENI. This CDR3 spans 15 amino acids. V lost 0 bases and J lost 0, with 8 bases in between. In nucleotides, the CDR3 is TGTGCCAGCTCACCACCGACACGGTTGAACACTGAAGCTTTCTTT. Encoded protein: CASSPPTRLNTEAFF.

This chain connects TRBV12-3 or TRBV12-4 to TRBJ1-2; no clear D. CDR3 size: 13 residues. V was clipped by 3 bases and J by 2 bases, with 7 bases between them. CDR3 sequence: CASSLTRNYGYTF. In DNA form, the CDR3 reads TGTGCCAGCAGTTTGACAAGAAACTATGGCTACACCTTC.

The rearrangement joins TRBV5-1 to TRBJ2-1; 8 bases match TRBD1. In germline, CDR1 is SGHRS, CDR2 YFSETQ. CDR3 length: 15 residues. Unmatched junction bases numbered 5, after V lost 5 bases and J lost 1 base. This chain's CDR3 is CASSLQGASYNEQFF. Written as DNA, the CDR3 is TGCGCCAGCAGTTTGCAGGGGGCATCCTACAATGAGCAGTTCTTC.

The chain couples TRBV5-1 to TRBJ2-1; 9 bases are a match to TRBD2. V dropped 4 bases and J dropped 5; count of bases not matched to a gene: 10. Germline V gene data show CDR1 as SGHRS and CDR2 as YFSETQ. The CDR3 runs to 16 residues. The CDR3 DNA is TGCGCCAGCAGCCATATAGCGGGAGTTACTGACAATGAGCAGTTCTTC. Its translation is CASSHIAGVTDNEQFF.

Comment on this clone: A read error may account for a junction end that differs from germline. The chain employs TRBV7-7 and TRBJ2-2; 11 bases are a match to TRBD1. CDR1 and CDR2 from the germline V gene are SSHAT and FNYEAQ (reference sequence). The CDR3 covers 16 residues. The DNA of the CDR3 is TGTGCTAGCAGCCCTGGACAGGGGGCTACCACCGGGGAGCTGTTTTTT. This sequence encodes CASSPGQGATTGELFF.

This rearrangement joins TRBV7-2 to TRBJ2-2; D remains ambiguous. The CDR3 runs to 13 residues. V lost 5 bases and J lost 6, with 10 bases in between. Germline V gene data show CDR1 as SGHTA and CDR2 as FQGNSA. CDR3 in DNA: TGTGCCAGCAGCCGAAGGGAATCCGGGGAGCTGTTTTTT. Translating it yields CASSRRESGELFF.

This chain joins TRBV7-8 and TRBJ2-1, with 7 bases lining up with TRBD2. Germline-derived CDR1 and CDR2 are SGHVS and FQNEAQ. V was pared by 3 bases and J by 7 bases, with 15 bases of the junction left unmatched. This CDR3 is built from 17 residues. This CDR3 is CASSFRWVGGPTNEQFF. As DNA, the CDR3 is TGTGCCAGCAGCTTTAGGTGGGTGGGAGGGCCCACGAATGAGCAGTTCTTC. Based on the CDR3 plus reference TRBV7-8 and TRBJ2-1, the full variable domain is GAGVSQSPRYKVAKRGQDVALRCDPISGHVSLFWYQQALGQGPEFLTYFQNEAQLDKSGLPSDRFFAERPEGSVSTLKIQRTQQEDSAVYLCASSFRWVGGPTNEQFFGPGTRLTVL.

The chain carries TRBV19 and TRBJ1-5; TRBD1 matches at 9 bases. V lost 3 bases to trimming and J lost 2 bases; unmatched junction nucleotides: 5. The germline V gene encodes CDR1 LNHDA and CDR2 SQIVND (reference sequence). The CDR3 sequence is 16 residues long. CDR3 in amino acids: CASSIPGQGGNQPQHF. Here the CDR3 DNA reads TGTGCCAGTAGTATCCCGGGACAGGGAGGCAATCAGCCCCAGCATTTT.

The chain employs TRBV25-1 and TRBJ1-5; D gene ambiguous. CDR1 MGHDK and CDR2 SYGVNS come from the germline V gene. The V end was cut by 4 bases, the J end by 3 bases, with 7 bases between. This CDR3 is built from 13 residues. The chain's CDR3 is CASSGPNNQPQHF. CDR3 nucleotides: TGTGCCAGCAGTGGGCCGAACAATCAGCCCCAGCATTTT. The full variable domain, in which reference TRBV25-1 and TRBJ1-5 provide the parts outside the CDR3, is EADIYQTPRYLVIGTGKKITLECSQTMGHDKMYWYQQDPGMELHLIHYSYGVNSTEKGDLSSESTVSRIRTEHFPLTLESARPSHTSQYLCASSGPNNQPQHFGDGTRLSIL.

The genes are TRBV5-4 and TRBJ2-7; TRBD2 agrees at 12 bases. After removal of 3 bases from V and 2 bases from J, the junction contained 3 bases not matched to a gene. The CDR3 sequence is 15 residues long. Germline CDR1 SGHNT, CDR2 YYREEE (reference sequence). The CDR3 DNA reads TGTGCCAGCAGCTCCTGGACTAGCGGGACCTACGAGCAGTACTTC. Amino acids: CASSSWTSGTYEQYF. Based on the CDR3 plus reference TRBV5-4 and TRBJ2-7, the full variable domain is ETGVTQSPTHLIKTRGQQVTLRCSSQSGHNTVSWYQQALGQGPQFIFQYYREEENGRGNFPPRFSGLQFPNYSSELNVNALELDDSALYLCASSSWTSGTYEQYFGPGTRLTVT.

The chain joins TRBV27 to TRBJ1-5, with D hard to call. Trimming stripped 5 bases from V and 2 bases from J, with 10 bases between. This CDR3 is 14 amino acids long. In germline, CDR1 is MNHEY, CDR2 SMNVEV (reference sequence). CDR3 amino acids: CASSPQQGNQPQHF. CDR3 coding DNA: TGTGCCAGCAGTCCTCAGCAGGGCAATCAGCCCCAGCATTTT.

In its sample, this clone was seen a few times. This chain links TRBV5-6 with TRBJ1-2; D unresolved. Deletions cut 0 bases from V and 7 bases from J, with 16 bases between. Germline V gene data show CDR1 as SGHDT and CDR2 as YYEEEE. The CDR3 extends over 15 amino acids. CDR3 DNA sequence: TGTGCCAGCAGCTTGGTTAGGGAGGGTCCCCTTGGCTACACCTTC. This encodes CASSLVREGPLGYTF.

The J gene is TRBJ1-5, the V gene TRBV2; D not certain. The CDR3 is made up of 15 amino acids. Germline V gene sequence: CDR1 SNHLY, CDR2 FYNNEI. Trimming left V 7 bases short and J 1 base short, with 14 bases between. The DNA of the CDR3 is TGTGCCAGCAAGAGGGTCGGGTTGAGCAATCAGCCCCAGCATTTT. It translates to CASKRVGLSNQPQHF. Supplemented by reference TRBV2 and TRBJ1-5, the full variable domain reads EPEVTQTPSHQVTQMGQEVILRCVPISNHLYFYWYRQILGQKVEFLVSFYNNEISEKSEIFDDQFSVERPDGSNFTLKIRSTKLEDSAMYFCASKRVGLSNQPQHFGDGTRLSIL.

The V and J genes are TRBV18 and TRBJ2-6; TRBD1 is a possible D gene (6 bases). This CDR3 spans 17 amino acids. Germline assignment: CDR1 KGHSH and CDR2 LQKENI. V was trimmed by 3 bases and J by 0 bases, leaving 12 bases between them. Here the CDR3 reads CASSPGQFSSGANVLTF. The CDR3 coding sequence is TGTGCCAGCTCACCCGGACAGTTCTCCTCTGGGGCCAACGTCCTGACTTTC.

This chain connects TRBV5-4 to TRBJ1-1; no clear D gene. Per the germline V gene, CDR1 is SGHNT and CDR2 is YYREEE (reference sequence). Trimming removed 0 bases at V and 3 bases at J, with 6 bases between. This CDR3 comprises 13 residues. In DNA form, the CDR3 reads TGTGCCAGCAGCTTGGCGGCGGACACTGAAGCTTTCTTT. This sequence encodes CASSLAADTEAFF.

V is TRBV7-9 and J is TRBJ2-2, with 9 nucleotides matching TRBD1. The germline CDR1 and CDR2 sequences are SEHNR and FQNEAQ (reference sequence). This CDR3 is 17 amino acids long. The ends lost 4 bases at V and 5 bases at J; junction bases unmatched: 11. CDR3 protein: CASSSAAGQGLTGELFF. Written as DNA, the CDR3 is TGTGCCAGCAGCTCTGCGGCAGGACAGGGGTTAACCGGGGAGCTGTTTTTT.

The V gene is TRBV2, the J gene TRBJ1-2; D gene unclear. The CDR3 is 13 residues long. Per the germline V gene, CDR1 is SNHLY and CDR2 is FYNNEI. V was shortened by 4 bases and J by 10 bases, with 16 bases between the two germline ends. In nucleotides, the CDR3 is TGTGCCAGCAGTGTGGAGCGAGCGGCCCTCTACACCTTC. As protein: CASSVERAALYTF.

The J gene is TRBJ1-5, the V gene TRBV25-1, with 10 bases aligning to TRBD1. The CDR3 spans 14 residues. The J segment lost 5 bases and the V segment lost 2 bases, leaving 0 bases of the junction unmatched. CDR1 is MGHDK and CDR2 is SYGVNS in the germline V gene. CDR3: CASSEGTGDQPQHF. CDR3 nucleotide sequence: TGTGCCAGCAGTGAAGGGACAGGGGATCAGCCCCAGCATTTT.

The rearrangement links TRBV2 to TRBJ1-4, with D uncertain. The V end lost 4 bases, the J end lost 7 bases, and 10 bases lay between the germline ends. CDR1 is SNHLY and CDR2 is FYNNEI in the germline V gene. CDR3 length equals 13 residues. The CDR3 DNA is TGTGCCAGCAGTGTGGGAGGCGGTGAAAAACTGTTTTTT. This translates into CASSVGGGEKLFF.

The chain carries TRBV29-1 and TRBJ1-3, with D hard to call. Germline V gives CDR1 SQVTM, CDR2 ANQGSEA. CDR3 length: 16 amino acids. The V end lost 2 bases, the J end lost 4 bases, and 18 bases lay between the germline ends. As DNA, the CDR3 is TGCAGCGTTGAACCTTTCGCTATGGGGTACGGAAACACCATATATTTT. It is translated as CSVEPFAMGYGNTIYF.